A selection of T cell receptor beta chains follows, all from one sample in a study of human T cells and chemical hapten exposure. TCRdb used MiXCR to reprocess the RACE reads, holding one entry per CDR3 protein. This table holds about 34,000 distinct CDR3 sequences, roughly 5% found once. The sequencing input was whole blood. These receptors all come from a human donor in good health. Some clones in this sample may be carry-over from other donors' samples. Both conserved end residues are part of each CDR3. A D gene is named only where the DNA matches it firmly. Only part of the rows carry a size: once, few, many, or a class if the clone is expanded.

size	J	V	D	CDR3	DNA
NA	TRBJ1-2	TRBV19	TRBD1	CASSGTDRLQSYGYTF	TGTGCCAGTAGTGGGACAGATCGACTTCAATCCTATGGCTACACCTTC
many	TRBJ1-1	TRBV18	NA	CASSLNTGKQAFF	TGTGCCAGCTCACTTAATACAGGGAAGCAGGCTTTCTTT
NA	TRBJ2-1	TRBV29-1	TRBD1	CSGQGRNSYNEQFF	TGCAGCGGACAGGGGCGCAACTCCTACAATGAGCAGTTCTTC
NA	TRBJ2-3	TRBV20-1	NA	CSASSYGDTQYF	TGCAGTGCTAGTTCGTATGGGGATACGCAGTATTTT
many	TRBJ1-5	TRBV12-5	NA	CASGGGQLNQPQHF	TGTGCTAGTGGCGGCGGACAGCTCAATCAGCCCCAGCATTTT
many	TRBJ1-1	TRBV12-3/TRBV12-4	TRBD1	CASSSRDRAEMIMNTEAFF	TGTGCCAGCAGTTCCCGGGACAGGGCCGAGATGATCATGAACACTGAAGCTTTCTTT
many	TRBJ2-3	TRBV20-1	NA	CSASLDTDTQYF	TGCAGTGCTAGCCTGGACACAGATACGCAGTATTTT
many	TRBJ1-1	TRBV5-6	NA	CASSFFRQNTEAFF	TGTGCCAGCAGCTTTTTTCGACAGAACACTGAAGCTTTCTTT
many	TRBJ2-3	TRBV5-1	TRBD2	CASSFLNSGRVTDTQYF	TGCGCCAGCAGCTTTCTGAATAGCGGGAGGGTTACAGATACGCAGTATTTT
few	TRBJ1-5	TRBV2	NA	CASRGDSNQPQHF	TGTGCCAGTAGGGGGGATAGCAATCAGCCCCAGCATTTT
many	TRBJ2-3	TRBV11-3	NA	CASSLGGAPEITDTQYF	TGTGCCAGCAGCTTGGGTGGGGCCCCAGAAATCACAGATACGCAGTATTTT
many	TRBJ1-1	TRBV12-3/TRBV12-4	NA	CASSLMRTSNTEAFF	TGTGCCAGCAGCCTGATGCGGACATCGAACACTGAAGCTTTCTTT
few	TRBJ2-2	TRBV11-2	NA	CASSSRPDTGELFF	TGTGCCAGCAGCTCGCGTCCGGACACCGGGGAGCTGTTTTTT
few	TRBJ1-5	TRBV4-2	NA	CASSQEARANQPQHF	TGTGCCAGCAGCCAAGAAGCCAGGGCCAATCAGCCCCAGCATTTT
NA	TRBJ1-4	TRBV20-1	NA	CSARERPGINEKLFF	TGCAGTGCTAGAGAGAGACCAGGGATAAATGAAAAACTGTTTTTT
many	TRBJ1-5	TRBV6-2/TRBV6-3	NA	CAVAGHSNQPQHF	TGTGCCGTGGCAGGACACAGCAATCAGCCCCAGCATTTT
many	TRBJ2-1	TRBV12-3/TRBV12-4	NA	CASSRASYNEQFF	TGTGCCAGCAGTCGGGCTAGCTACAATGAGCAGTTCTTC
many	TRBJ1-3	TRBV28	NA	CASRDLRSSGNTIYF	TGTGCCAGCAGAGACCTCAGGAGCTCTGGAAACACCATATATTTT
NA	TRBJ1-2	TRBV12-3/TRBV12-4	TRBD1	CASSQGAVYGYTF	TGTGCCAGCAGTCAGGGGGCGGTCTATGGCTACACCTTC
many	TRBJ2-7	TRBV7-8	TRBD1	CASSLSRLDRAFNEQYF	TGTGCCAGCAGCCTGTCCCGATTAGACAGGGCTTTTAACGAGCAGTACTTC
NA	TRBJ2-5	TRBV6-5	TRBD2	CASSYPGGGGAGGTQYF	TGTGCCAGCAGTTACCCTGGCGGCGGGGGGGCCGGCGGGACCCAGTACTTC
many	TRBJ2-3	TRBV29-1	NA	CSAKQTEPDTQYF	TGCAGCGCAAAACAGACTGAGCCAGATACGCAGTATTTT
many	TRBJ2-7	TRBV11-2	NA	CASSWGYEQYF	TGTGCCAGCAGCTGGGGCTACGAGCAGTACTTC
medium-sized	TRBJ2-1	TRBV4-3	TRBD1	CASSLRTGRSSYNEQFF	TGCGCCAGCAGCCTCAGGACAGGACGGAGCTCCTACAATGAGCAGTTCTTC
many	TRBJ2-5	TRBV20-1	TRBD2	CSGGGNAETQYF	TGCAGTGGGGGAGGGAACGCAGAGACCCAGTACTTC
NA	TRBJ2-1	TRBV5-6	NA	CASSLTTAKFSYNEQFF	TGTGCCAGCAGCTTGACGACAGCAAAATTTTCCTACAATGAGCAGTTCTTC
few	TRBJ1-3	TRBV9	NA	CASSGNSGNTIYF	TGTGCCAGCAGCGGTAATTCTGGAAACACCATATATTTT
many	TRBJ2-1	TRBV29-1	NA	CSVVPRGYVNNEQFF	TGCAGCGTTGTACCCCGTGGGTACGTTAACAATGAGCAGTTCTTC
NA	TRBJ1-3	TRBV4-3	NA	CASSPGRGKNTIYF	TGCGCCAGCAGCCCGGGACGGGGGAAAAACACCATATATTTT
many	TRBJ2-1	TRBV11-2	TRBD2	CASSFGGGVYNEQFF	TGTGCCAGCAGCTTTGGCGGGGGGGTATACAATGAGCAGTTCTTC
many	TRBJ2-7	TRBV6-1	TRBD2	CASSVPGTSGSGEQYF	TGTGCCAGCAGCGTACCTGGGACTAGCGGGAGCGGGGAGCAGTACTTC
many	TRBJ2-7	TRBV28	NA	CASIDSGSYEQYF	TGTGCCAGCATAGACTCTGGCTCCTACGAGCAGTACTTC
many	TRBJ2-3	TRBV3-1	TRBD2	CASSPRERGSTDTQYF	TGTGCCAGCAGCCCGAGGGAGCGGGGGAGCACAGATACGCAGTATTTT
many	TRBJ1-2	TRBV6-5	NA	CASSYFPVQVGGYTF	TGTGCCAGCAGTTACTTCCCGGTGCAGGTTGGGGGCTACACCTTC
many	TRBJ2-7	TRBV12-3/TRBV12-4	NA	CASSREERHYEQYF	TGTGCCAGCAGCCGTGAGGAACGTCACTACGAGCAGTACTTC
many	TRBJ2-7	TRBV7-2	NA	CASSSKGELEQYF	TGTGCCAGCAGCTCGAAGGGGGAGTTGGAGCAGTACTTC
many	TRBJ2-7	TRBV12-3/TRBV12-4	TRBD2	CASSRRLAGVLVEQYF	TGTGCCAGCAGCCGTCGCCTAGCGGGAGTCTTGGTCGAGCAGTACTTC
few	TRBJ1-1	TRBV12-3/TRBV12-4	NA	CASSPNSGVTEAFF	TGTGCCAGCAGTCCCAACTCAGGTGTCACTGAAGCTTTCTTT
many	TRBJ1-2	TRBV7-2	NA	CASSLVPLRDGYTF	TGTGCCAGCAGCTTAGTCCCGTTACGAGATGGCTACACCTTC
NA	TRBJ1-6	TRBV15	NA	CATSRGKNSPLHF	TGTGCCACCAGCAGAGGAAAGAATTCACCCCTCCACTTT
many	TRBJ1-6	TRBV28	NA	CASSLGEGVLRNSPLHF	TGTGCCAGCAGTCTTGGGGAGGGCGTCCTTAGGAATTCACCCCTCCACTTT
many	TRBJ2-3	TRBV5-1	NA	CASSLYGRGADTQYF	TGCGCCAGCAGCTTGTATGGCAGGGGCGCAGATACGCAGTATTTT
few	TRBJ1-1	TRBV30	NA	CAWSLGRQNTEAFF	TGTGCCTGGAGTTTAGGGCGCCAGAACACTGAAGCTTTCTTT